This T cell receptor beta chain was identified in a study of ipilimumab plus nivolumab after autologous stem cell transplantation. Dosing: nivolumab 3 mg/kg IV, weeks 1, 4, 7, 10, then every two weeks to week 26. General study results and limits: Authors suggest TCR repertoire, Treg phenotype and gut microbiota support further study.

Remarks on this clone: The antigen remains unidentified.

Only in-frame clones appear in the TCRdb table, and some are missing; sequencing was by immunoSEQ multiplex PCR. The profile shows 15,000 or so clones, about four fifths of them singletons. Material: PBMCs, obtained in a trial of ipilimumab plus nivolumab as post-transplant consolidation. The TCR comes from a male donor with primary mediastinal lymphoma.

CDR3 sequence: CASSGPPAGVPDTQYF. The CDR3 DNA is TGCGCCAGCAGCGGGCCTCCAGCGGGAGTCCCAGATACGCAGTATTTT. The genes are TRBV5-1 and TRBJ2-3; 8 bases line up with TRBD2. J gave up 4 bases and V 4 bases, and 11 bases lay outside the gene matches. This CDR3 contains 16 residues. Germline V gene sequence: CDR1 SGHRS, CDR2 YFSETQ.